A selection of T cell receptor beta chains follows, all from one sample in a study of cytomegalovirus exposure and HLA in healthy donors. Clones were sequenced by immunoSEQ multiplex PCR, and TCRdb holds only the in-frame ones, with some missing. The table records fewer than 200,000 clones, around 82% of them present only once. Sequencing input: PBMCs. The receptors were gathered from a man between 45 and 60 years old in good health and CMV-seropositive. Each CDR3 is given with its conserved first and last residue. A D gene is named only where the DNA matches it firmly. Size is omitted from some rows. Given values are once, few, many or a class for expanded clones.

D gene	V gene	J gene	clone size	CDR3 protein	CDR3 DNA
TRBD1	TRBV29-1	TRBJ1-2	few	CSVGDRGLSYTF	TGCAGCGTTGGGGACAGGGGGTTAAGCTACACCTTC
TRBD2	TRBV5-1	TRBJ2-1	.	CASTSTLGLAGHEQFF	TGCGCCAGCACCAGCACCCTGGGACTAGCGGGACATGAGCAGTTCTTC
TRBD2	TRBV11-3	TRBJ2-2	.	CASSLAGASGELFF	TGTGCCAGCTCTCTAGCGGGAGCGAGCGGGGAGCTGTTTTTT
TRBD1	TRBV5-1	TRBJ2-3	.	CASSLGQGGADTQYF	TGCGCCAGCAGCTTAGGACAGGGGGGAGCAGATACGCAGTATTTT
TRBD1	TRBV5-6	TRBJ1-5	.	CASSYKDRPSVPQHF	TGTGCCAGCAGCTATAAGGACAGGCCGTCGGTGCCCCAGCATTTT
.	TRBV28	TRBJ2-7	.	CASMGGALGYEQYF	TGTGCCTCCATGGGGGGGGCGCTCGGCTACGAGCAGTACTTC
TRBD1	TRBV19	TRBJ1-5	.	CASSVTGEDQPQHF	TGTGCCAGTAGTGTTACAGGGGAGGATCAGCCCCAGCATTTT
.	TRBV6-6	TRBJ1-5	.	CASAQGREHQPQHF	TGTGCCAGCGCACAAGGGAGGGAACATCAGCCCCAGCATTTT
TRBD2	TRBV7-6	TRBJ2-7	.	CASSPGRDEQYF	TGTGCCAGCAGCCCAGGGAGGGACGAGCAGTACTTC
.	TRBV28	TRBJ1-5	.	CASRGATIQDSNQPQHF	TGTGCCAGCAGAGGCGCCACGATCCAGGATAGCAATCAGCCCCAGCATTTT
.	TRBV7-2	TRBJ2-3	few	CASSEQGQSTDTQYF	TGTGCCAGCAGCGAACAAGGACAGAGCACAGATACGCAGTATTTT
TRBD1	TRBV6-5	TRBJ1-4	.	CASSRDRAEKLFF	TGTGCCAGCAGCCGGGACAGGGCCGAAAAACTGTTTTTT
.	TRBV10-3	TRBJ1-1	.	CAISDRGFTEAFF	TGTGCCATCAGTGACAGGGGATTCACTGAAGCTTTCTTT
TRBD2	TRBV9	TRBJ2-1	.	CASSGAGVRSEQFF	TGTGCCAGCAGCGGAGCGGGAGTGCGTAGTGAGCAGTTCTTC
.	TRBV5-8	TRBJ1-2	.	CASSFDSPNYGYTF	TGTGCCAGCAGCTTTGACAGCCCTAACTATGGCTACACCTTC
TRBD1	TRBV11-2	TRBJ1-2	.	CASSMGTGIGYTF	TGTGCCAGCAGCATGGGGACAGGAATTGGCTACACCTTC
.	TRBV2	TRBJ1-6	.	CASASRGWSNSPLHF	TGTGCCAGCGCATCTCGGGGATGGTCCAATTCACCCCTCCACTTT
.	TRBV6-1	TRBJ1-4	.	CASRRESSEKLFF	TGTGCCAGTCGGAGGGAAAGTAGTGAAAAACTGTTTTTT
TRBD1	TRBV5-6	TRBJ2-1	.	CASSYGDSNNEQFF	TGTGCCAGCAGCTACGGGGACAGTAACAATGAGCAGTTCTTC
.	TRBV6-5	TRBJ1-1	once	CASSYSRPSEAFF	TGTGCCAGCAGTTACTCGAGGCCTTCTGAAGCTTTCTTT
TRBD1	TRBV11-1	TRBJ1-1	.	CASSKTGGGTEAFF	TGTGCCAGCAGCAAGACAGGGGGCGGCACTGAAGCTTTCTTT
TRBD2	TRBV28	TRBJ2-7	.	CASSLSGLAGVFSSYEQYF	TGTGCCAGCAGTTTATCGGGACTAGCGGGAGTGTTCTCCTCCTACGAGCAGTACTTC
.	TRBV12-2	TRBJ2-7	.	CASRLGGHSYEQYF	TGTGCAAGTCGCTTAGGGGGACACTCCTACGAGCAGTACTTC
.	TRBV6-1	TRBJ1-5	few	CASRRTGYSNQPQHF	TGTGCCAGCAGGCGGACGGGATATAGCAATCAGCCCCAGCATTTT
TRBD2	TRBV5-4	TRBJ2-1	.	CASSLTAGGPREQFF	TGTGCCAGCAGCTTGACAGCGGGAGGGCCTCGTGAGCAGTTCTTC
.	TRBV6-1	TRBJ1-1	.	CASTGGELWTEAFF	TGTGCCAGCACGGGAGGGGAGTTATGGACTGAAGCTTTCTTT
TRBD1	TRBV5-8	TRBJ2-5	once	CASSLVRSGGATQYF	TGTGCCAGCAGCTTGGTCCGGTCAGGGGGCGCGACCCAGTACTTC
TRBD2	TRBV28	TRBJ2-7	.	CASSLSGLAGVFSSYEQYF	TGTGCCAGCAGTTTATCGGGACTAGCGGGAGTGTTCTCCTCCTACGAGCAGTACTTC
.	TRBV10-3	TRBJ1-1	.	CAIGAVGRTGEAFF	TGTGCCATCGGGGCGGTGGGTCGGACGGGTGAAGCTTTCTTT
.	TRBV9	TRBJ2-3	once	CASSAVWGADTQYF	TGTGCCAGCAGCGCCGTCTGGGGAGCAGATACGCAGTATTTT
TRBD1	TRBV30	TRBJ1-1	.	CAWKVPTTQGSRAFF	TGTGCCTGGAAAGTGCCTACTACACAGGGGTCAAGAGCTTTCTTT
TRBD1	TRBV7-3	TRBJ2-7	.	CASSLVAGGLNEQYF	TGTGCCAGCAGCTTAGTGGCAGGGGGCCTGAACGAGCAGTACTTC
TRBD2	TRBV28	TRBJ2-1	.	CASSRLGTSGSNEQFF	TGTGCCAGCAGTCGCCTCGGGACTAGCGGGAGTAACGAGCAGTTCTTC
.	TRBV30	TRBJ1-1	few	CAWSVSPVGQPAFF	TGTGCCTGGAGTGTATCCCCAGTAGGACAGCCGGCTTTCTTT
TRBD1	TRBV5-4	TRBJ2-6	once	CASSKGQGVGGANGLTF	TGTGCCAGCAGCAAGGGACAGGGAGTCGGTGGGGCCAACGGCCTGACTTTC
TRBD1	TRBV7-6	TRBJ1-1	.	CASSLGTGGWRNTEAFF	TGTGCCAGCAGCTTAGGGACAGGGGGCTGGCGGAACACTGAAGCTTTCTTT
.	TRBV18	TRBJ1-1	once	CASSPPGGNTEAFF	TGTGCCAGCTCACCACCGGGGGGGAACACTGAAGCTTTCTTT
TRBD1	TRBV6-5	TRBJ1-1	few	CASSWTGNTEAFF	TGTGCCAGCAGTTGGACAGGGAACACTGAAGCTTTCTTT
TRBD1	TRBV18	TRBJ1-3	.	CASSPPSSGGSGNTIYF	TGTGCCAGCTCACCACCGTCTTCAGGGGGCTCTGGAAACACCATATATTTT
.	TRBV10-3	TRBJ1-1	.	CAISRQNTEAFF	TGTGCCATCAGTCGACAGAACACTGAAGCTTTCTTT
TRBD1	TRBV19	TRBJ1-3	.	CASSSRTGTGNTIYF	TGTGCCAGTAGTTCCCGGACAGGGACTGGAAACACCATATATTTT